This passage covers 31 T cell receptor beta chains from one sample sequenced in a study of tumor and adjacent non-tumor tissue in lung cancer. A modified ARM-PCR protocol with three rounds of nested PCR amplified TCRbeta. TCRdb re-called the multiplex PCR reads through MiXCR, storing one row per CDR3 protein. The sample has around 70,000 distinct CDR3 sequences; 60% are singletons. This sample's RNA came from whole unsorted tissue. The sample was lung tumor tissue. These TCRs come from a man aged 45 to 65 with non-small cell lung cancer.

About this clonotype: At one boundary the junction diverges from the germline segment, which might be a read error. V and J are TRBV6-6 and TRBJ1-5; 7 positions agree with TRBD1. The J call is uncertain, as TRBJ2-3 better fits the DNA end. Looked up from germline, CDR1 is MNHNY and CDR2 is SVGAGI (reference sequence). The CDR3 has 17 amino acids. The CDR3: CASRPRTGGYSNQPQYF. The CDR3 coding sequence is TGCGCCAGCAGACCCCGGACAGGAGGATATAGCAATCAGCCCCAGTATTTT.

This clonotype was counted a few times. This chain joins TRBV30 and TRBJ2-3; perhaps TRBD2 as D (7 bases). The CDR3 covers 12 residues. V was clipped by 8 bases and J by 4 bases, with 13 bases between them. Germline loops: CDR1 GTSNPN, CDR2 SVGIG (reference sequence). The CDR3 is CARGGGPDTQYF. CDR3 sequence (DNA): TGTGCCCGAGGGGGAGGGCCAGATACGCAGTATTTT.

J is TRBJ1-5 and V is TRBV6-5; D not resolved. The germline CDR1 and CDR2 sequences are MNHEY and SVGAGI. This CDR3 region has 14 residues. V lost 5 bases to trimming and J lost 2 bases, with 10 bases between them. In DNA form, the CDR3 reads TGTGCCAGCAGTATGACGGATGGCAATCAGCCCCAGCATTTT. This codes for CASSMTDGNQPQHF.

This rearrangement joins TRBV7-9 to TRBJ2-7; the match to TRBD2 covers 10 bases. V trimming: 5 bases; J trimming: 2 bases; junction bases outside the gene matches: 12. CDR1 SEHNR and CDR2 FQNEAQ come from the germline V gene (reference sequence). CDR3 length: 17 residues. The CDR3 coding sequence is TGTGCCAGCAGCGGAGGGGTAGCGGGGGGCCTTCCCTACGAGCAGTACTTC. Translation gives CASSGGVAGGLPYEQYF. The full variable domain, with the rest looked up from reference TRBV7-9 and TRBJ2-7, is DTGVSQNPRHKITKRGQNVTFRCDPISEHNRLYWYRQTLGQGPEFLTYFQNEAQLEKSRLLSDRFSAERPKGSFSTLEIQRTEQGDSAMYLCASSGGVAGGLPYEQYFGPGTRLTVT.

This clonotype was counted once. A much larger clone is a single base away; this may be a read error. The chain has TRBV6-5 and TRBJ2-7; D is undetermined. Germline CDR1 MNHEY, CDR2 SVGAGI. The CDR3 spans 12 residues. Trimming removed 5 bases from V and 7 bases from J, with 12 bases in between. The CDR3 nucleotides read TGTGCCAGCAGTCAGACGGTCTGGGAGCAGTACTTC. Its protein is CASSQTVWEQYF.

For this clonotype: At one end, the junction sequence differs from germline, possibly due to a read error. The chain joins TRBV11-2 to TRBJ1-2, with TRBD1 identical over 11 bases. Per germline, CDR1 SGHAT and CDR2 FQNNGV. The CDR3 totals 15 residues. CDR3 DNA: TGTGCCAGCAGTGGGCGGACAGGGGGCCACTATGACTACACCTTC. This sequence encodes CASSGRTGGHYDYTF.

This clonotype has a handful of counts. A much larger clone is a single base away; this may be a read error. The rearrangement uses TRBV6-5 and TRBJ2-4; 7 nucleotides match TRBD1. The CDR3 has 13 residues. Germline V gene lookup returns CDR1 MNHEY and CDR2 SVGAGI. The V segment lost 6 bases and the J segment 9 bases; nucleotides outside the gene matches: 8. Written as DNA, the CDR3 is TGTGCCAGCAGGCAGAGGGGGCTGGGCATTCAGTACTTC. Protein sequence: CASRQRGLGIQYF.

Details on this clonotype: A read error is possible here, since a much larger clone lies one base away. CDR3 amino acids: CAGSSDRVTYEQYF. The CDR3 nucleotides are TGTGCCGGCAGCTCGGACAGGGTGACCTACGAGCAGTACTTC. V usage is TRBV11-2 and J usage is TRBJ2-7, with 8 bases lining up with TRBD1. The CDR3 totals 14 residues. Germline V CDR1 and CDR2: SGHAT, FQNNGV.

At least ten counts were recorded for this clonotype. This may come from a read error, since a much larger clone is one base off. This chain joins TRBV11-2 and TRBJ2-5; D uncertain. Germline values: CDR1 SGHAT, CDR2 FQNNGV. Between the trimmed V and J ends, which lost 3 bases and 4 bases, there was a span of 6 bases. CDR3 length: 12 residues. As DNA, the CDR3 is TGTGCCAGCAGCTTGGGTGTAGAGACCCAGTACTTC. It is translated as CASSLGVETQYF.

Comment on this clonotype: A read error may account for a junction end that differs from germline. The rearrangement links TRBV12-3 or TRBV12-4 to TRBJ2-1; 9 nucleotides match TRBD2. This CDR3 has 16 amino acids. Here the CDR3 DNA reads TGTGGCAGCAGCACTTCGCGGGGGGGGTCATACAATGAGCAGTTCTTC. It is translated as CGSSTSRGGSYNEQFF.

This clonotype was counted ten times or more. The CDR3 region is CASSASLAGVSNEQFF. CDR3 coding DNA: TGCGCCAGCAGCGCCAGTCTAGCGGGAGTATCCAATGAGCAGTTCTTC. The V gene is TRBV4-1, the J gene TRBJ2-1; 10 bases fit TRBD2. The length of the CDR3 is 16 residues. Germline CDR1 reads MGHRA; CDR2 reads YSYEKL. V lost 5 bases and J lost 6; bases outside the gene matches: 10.

The V and J genes are TRBV6-5 and TRBJ2-2, with D possibly TRBD2 on 6 matching bases. In germline, CDR1 is MNHEY, CDR2 SVGAGI. CDR3 size: 17 residues. The CDR3 DNA sequence: TGTGACGGCAGTCTCCTCCTTCCGCCCTGGGAGGCCGGGGAGCTGTTTTTT. Residues: CDGSLLLPPWEAGELFF.

About this clonotype: A read error may explain this, as a much larger clone is one base away. V is TRBV5-1 and J is TRBJ2-7, with TRBD1 matching 7 bases. This CDR3 has 14 amino acids. Germline V gene data show CDR1 as SGHRS and CDR2 as YFSETQ. Trimming removed 2 bases from V and 7 bases from J; junction bases left unmatched: 9. The CDR3 DNA follows: TGCGCCAGCAGCTTACTATTAGGGGGCGGGGAGCAGTACTTC. Its protein product is CASSLLLGGGEQYF.

This clonotype appeared many times. This chain links TRBV20-1 with TRBJ2-7; D tentatively reads TRBD1 or TRBD2 (5 bases each). This CDR3 spans 12 amino acids. Germline assignment: CDR1 DFQATT and CDR2 SNEGSKA (reference sequence). Trimming cost V 8 bases and J 3 bases, with 14 bases left between them. The CDR3 DNA reads as TGCAGTATACGGGGCGGCGGCTACGAGCAGTACTTC. It encodes CSIRGGGYEQYF.

This clonotype showed up many times. V and J are TRBV20-1 and TRBJ2-1; D is perhaps TRBD1 or TRBD2 (5 bases each). The CDR3 loop spans 12 amino acids. The ends were cut back, 7 bases at V and 11 bases at J, with 18 bases in the middle. CDR1 DFQATT and CDR2 SNEGSKA come from the germline V gene (reference sequence). In nucleotides, the CDR3 is TGCAGTGTCCCCGGGGCGGCTAAGCAGCAGTTCTTC. It encodes CSVPGAAKQQFF.

The chain links TRBV20-1 to TRBJ1-2; 7 bases are a match to TRBD1. V trimming: 6 bases; J trimming: 4 bases; junction bases outside the gene matches: 8. The CDR3 consists of 13 residues. The germline V gene has CDR1 DFQATT and CDR2 SNEGSKA (reference sequence). As DNA, the CDR3 is TGCAGTGCCGGATCCAGGGGGGCCTATGGCTACACCTTC. Translated, it gives CSAGSRGAYGYTF.

The chain has TRBV28 and TRBJ1-5, with 9 positions matching TRBD1. The CDR3 spans 15 residues. Germline V lookup: CDR1 MDHEN, CDR2 SYDVKM. The DNA of the CDR3 is TGTACCGGCAGTCGCATGGGACAGGGCTCTCAGCCCCAGCATTTT. This encodes CTGSRMGQGSQPQHF.

Note on this clonotype: The junction differs from germline at one of its ends, possibly a read error. The chain combines TRBV20-1 with TRBJ1-5; 8 nucleotides match TRBD1. The germline CDR1 and CDR2 sequences are DFQATT and SNEGSKA (reference sequence). CDR3 size: 13 residues. The CDR3 protein is CSASQGAGQSQHF. In DNA form, the CDR3 reads TGCAGTGCTAGCCAGGGGGCGGGTCAGTCCCAGCATTTT.

The table lists this clonotype with a count of one. The junction shows a germline mismatch at one end, possibly a read error. The V gene is TRBV4-2, the J gene TRBJ2-5; 7 bases align to TRBD2. Germline V lookup: CDR1 LGHNA, CDR2 YNFKEQ. This CDR3 comprises 14 residues. The DNA for the CDR3 is TGTGCCAGCAGCCTAGGGGAGGGAGCAGAGCCCCAGTACTTC. Translation: CASSLGEGAEPQYF.

The V call is TRBV19, the J call TRBJ1-1, with D possibly TRBD1 on 6 matching bases. The germline CDR1 and CDR2 sequences are LNHDA and SQIVND (reference sequence). V was cut by 3 bases and J by 4 bases, with 12 bases left in between. This CDR3 is 14 amino acids long. CDR3 DNA sequence: TGTGCCAGTAGTATGGGGGCTAGAGGCACTGAAGCTTTCTTT. Translating gives CASSMGARGTEAFF.

The rearrangement uses TRBV11-3 and TRBJ2-3, with 13 bases that match TRBD2. The CDR3 runs 17 residues. Germline V lookup: CDR1 SGHNT, CDR2 YENEEA. Unmatched junction bases numbered 13, after V lost 5 bases and J lost 8 bases. The DNA of the CDR3 is TGTGCCAGCAGCGTGGGGACTAGCGGGGTGGCCTCAATTACGCAGTATTTT. As protein: CASSVGTSGVASITQYF. The full variable domain, in which reference TRBV11-3 and TRBJ2-3 provide the parts outside the CDR3, is EAGVVQSPRYKIIEKKQPVAFWCNPISGHNTLYWYLQNLGQGPELLIRYENEEAVDDSQLPKDRFSAERLKGVDSTLKIQPAELGDSAVYLCASSVGTSGVASITQYFGPGTRLTVL.

The rearrangement joins TRBV24-1 to TRBJ2-3; TRBD1 agrees at 9 bases. The CDR3 runs 16 residues. Trimming removed 4 bases from V and 4 bases from J; junction bases left unmatched: 8. Germline loops: CDR1 KGHDR, CDR2 SFDVKD. Here the CDR3 DNA reads TGTGCCACCAGTGACTCCCGGACAGGGGCCGCAGATACGCAGTATTTT. As protein: CATSDSRTGAADTQYF.

This clonotype was observed many times. This chain uses TRBV10-2 with TRBJ1-2, with 11 bases lining up with TRBD1. The V segment lost 6 bases and the J segment 7 bases; nucleotides outside the gene matches: 7. The CDR3 is 14 residues long. Germline-derived CDR1 and CDR2 are WSHSY and SAAADI. The CDR3 DNA reads TGCGCCAGCAGAGAGACCGGGACAGGGGGTGGCTACACCTTC. It codes for CASRETGTGGGYTF.

This clonotype was counted only a few times. This chain links TRBV29-1 with TRBJ2-1; 7 bases are a match to TRBD1. Trimming removed 5 bases from V and 2 bases from J; junction bases left unmatched: 3. The CDR3 consists of 13 residues. Germline lookup yields CDR1 SQVTM and CDR2 ANQGSEA. Written as DNA, the CDR3 is TGCAGCGTTAGGGGGCTGACCTACAATGAGCAGTTCTTC. The encoded protein is CSVRGLTYNEQFF.

This clonotype was seen more than once but under ten times. The V call is TRBV30, the J call TRBJ2-2, with a weak D call TRBD1 (5 bases). CDR1 is GTSNPN, CDR2 SVGIG, per germline (reference sequence). The CDR3 has 13 amino acids. V gave up 2 bases and J gave up 4 bases, with 8 bases separating them. The CDR3 DNA reads TGTGCCTGGAGTAGGCAGGGCACCGGGGAGCTGTTTTTT. This translates into CAWSRQGTGELFF.

On this clonotype itself: Given a much more abundant clone one base away, this may be a read error. This rearrangement joins TRBV20-1 to TRBJ1-5; the D gene is possibly TRBD1 (5 bases). CDR1 is DFQATT and CDR2 is SNEGSKA in the germline V gene (reference sequence). This CDR3 is built from 13 residues. In DNA form, the CDR3 reads TGCAGTACTAGAGATCAGGGAGATCAGCCCCAGCATTTT. It specifies CSTRDQGDQPQHF.

Regarding this clonotype: A read error may account for a junction end that differs from germline. The chain is built from TRBV10-3 and TRBJ2-7; a weak D match, TRBD1 (7 bases). The CDR3 runs to 15 residues. CDR1 and CDR2 from the germline V gene are ENHRY and SYGVKD. CDR3 bases: TGTGCCGTCAGTGACTGGTCAGGGGGGTCCTACGAGCAGTACTTC. It yields the protein CAVSDWSGGSYEQYF.

On this clonotype: It may be a read error: a sequence one base away is much more abundant. The chain combines TRBV24-1 with TRBJ1-1; D not resolved. The V end was cut by 6 bases, the J end by 8 bases, with 15 bases between. The CDR3 sequence is 13 residues long. Germline CDR1 and CDR2: KGHDR and SFDVKD. The CDR3 DNA follows: TGTGCCACCAGTCAGACCCAACACAGCGAAGCTTTCTTT. Protein sequence: CATSQTQHSEAFF.

Points on this clonotype: A clone one base away is much larger, so this may be a read error. The chain joins TRBV6-5 to TRBJ2-7; TRBD1 agrees at 8 bases. Germline lookup yields CDR1 MNHEY and CDR2 SVGAGI. This CDR3 region has 14 residues. The chain's CDR3 is CDSRPIGQGYEQYF. Written as DNA, the CDR3 is TGTGACAGCAGACCTATCGGACAGGGCTACGAGCAGTACTTC.

About this clonotype: A much bigger clone sits one base away, suggesting this may be a read error. The gene calls are TRBV5-6 and TRBJ2-5, with D hard to call. The CDR3 consists of 12 residues. Germline loops: CDR1 SGHDT, CDR2 YYEEEE. V shed 6 bases and J shed 5 bases, with 11 bases lying between them. Written as DNA, the CDR3 is TGTGCCAGCATCAAAGTGAGGGAGACCCAGTACTTC. This gives the protein CASIKVRETQYF.

Regarding this clonotype: One junction end disagrees with the germline gene, perhaps due to a read error. V gene TRBV29-1 combines with J gene TRBJ2-7; 8 nucleotides align to TRBD1. Germline CDR1 is SQVTM and CDR2 is ANQGSEA. The CDR3 runs to 14 residues. The CDR3 DNA is TGCAGCGTTGAATACCCCAGGGGGCGAGGAGGGAAGTACTTT. Its protein product is CSVEYPRGRGGKYF.